This TCR beta chain derives from a study of blood T cell repertoires in COVID-19. Study information: Acute-phase and convalescent COVID-19 samples originated in the United States, Italy and Spain.

Clones were sequenced by immunoSEQ multiplex PCR, and TCRdb holds only the in-frame ones, with some missing. This table holds 250,000 or so clones, 70% to 90% found once. Germline CDR1 reads MNHNS; CDR2 reads SASEGT. This CDR3 comprises 16 residues. Between the trimmed V and J ends, which lost 4 bases and 1 base, there was a span of 14 bases. The chain has TRBV6-1 and TRBJ1-5; weak D call: TRBD1 (5 bases). The TCR originated in a man aged 30 to 45 who had recovered from COVID-19. The sample was PBMCs or T cells enriched from blood (not recorded which). CDR3 sequence reads: CASSAWRQMSNQPQHF. The CDR3 DNA is TGTGCCAGCAGTGCCTGGAGACAGATGAGCAATCAGCCCCAGCATTTT.